Listed below are T cell receptor beta chains from one sample, sequenced in a study of T cells in Graves' hyperthyroidism and ophthalmopathy. In TCRdb, the multiplex PCR reads were re-called with MiXCR into one record per CDR3 protein. This sample yields under 300,000 distinct CDR3 sequences, of which 10% to 15% are seen a single time; roughly 7.5% belongs to the top ten. Sequencing was performed on blood. Every receptor here comes from a woman in her twenties or thirties with Graves' hyperthyroidism that later progressed to Graves' ophthalmopathy. Both conserved end residues are part of each CDR3. The D gene is left open where the match is weak. Size is stated for part of the rows, as once, few or many counts, or as a class when the clone is expanded.

J gene	V gene	clone size	D gene	CDR3 protein	CDR3 DNA
TRBJ1-4	TRBV5-1	many	-	CASSFGGRDNEKLFF	TGCGCCAGCAGCTTCGGGGGGCGGGATAATGAAAAACTGTTTTTT
TRBJ2-2	TRBV20-1	-	TRBD2	CSAKSGGDAGELFF	TGCAGTGCTAAATCGGGGGGGGACGCCGGGGAGCTGTTTTTT
TRBJ2-1	TRBV5-8	-	TRBD2	CASSSTGLAGDSYNEQFF	TGTGCCAGCAGCTCCACGGGACTAGCGGGCGATTCCTACAATGAGCAGTTCTTC
TRBJ1-5	TRBV19	few	-	CASSPGTYNQPQHF	TGTGCCAGTAGCCCCGGGACATATAATCAGCCCCAGCATTTT
TRBJ2-5	TRBV24-1	-	TRBD2	CATSDLASGSGAQYF	TGTGCCACCAGTGATTTAGCTAGCGGGAGTGGGGCCCAGTACTTC
TRBJ1-3	TRBV20-1	many	TRBD1	CSAREDRGRFSGNTIYF	TGCAGTGCTAGAGAAGACAGGGGGCGGTTCTCTGGAAACACCATATATTTT
TRBJ1-2	TRBV28	many	TRBD1	CASGVQGANYGYTF	TGTGCCAGCGGAGTGCAGGGGGCCAACTATGGCTACACCTTC
TRBJ2-2	TRBV13	many	-	CASSTTRPSGTGELFF	TGTGCCAGCAGCACAACCCGACCCTCGGGCACCGGGGAGCTGTTTTTT
TRBJ1-2	TRBV6-1	many	-	CASSEGGVLKAYGYTF	TGTGCCAGCAGTGAAGGGGGGGTCTTGAAGGCCTATGGCTACACCTTC
TRBJ1-4	TRBV28	many	-	CASTPGGGYATNEKLFF	TGTGCCAGCACCCCGGGTGGAGGTTATGCAACTAATGAAAAACTGTTTTTT
TRBJ2-1	TRBV6-2/TRBV6-3	many	TRBD2	CASDPSGLSYNEQFF	TGTGCCAGCGATCCTAGCGGACTCTCCTACAATGAGCAGTTCTTC
TRBJ1-1	TRBV10-2	-	-	CACRPGHPNNEAFF	TGCGCCTGCAGGCCGGGACACCCGAACAATGAAGCTTTCTTT
TRBJ2-2	TRBV20-1	many	TRBD1	CSGQGTNTGELFF	TGCAGTGGACAGGGGACGAACACCGGGGAGCTGTTTTTT
TRBJ2-5	TRBV30	-	-	CAWSPPSGAETQYF	TGTGCCTGGAGTCCCCCTAGTGGGGCAGAGACCCAGTACTTC
TRBJ1-3	TRBV28	-	-	CASSSYRVTSGNTIYF	TGTGCCAGCAGTTCCTACAGGGTCACCTCTGGAAACACCATATATTTT
TRBJ2-3	TRBV7-9	-	-	CASSLAPSSNTQYF	TGTGCCAGCAGCTTAGCGCCTAGTTCTAATACGCAGTATTTT
TRBJ1-5	TRBV6-5	many	-	CASSYLRQPSHQPQHF	TGTGCCAGCAGTTACCTGAGACAGCCTAGCCATCAGCCCCAGCATTTT
TRBJ1-1	TRBV4-1	few	-	CATLNRAKNTEAFF	TGCGCCACCCTTAACCGGGCGAAGAACACTGAAGCTTTCTTT
TRBJ1-1	TRBV24-1	many	-	CATSAGMNTEAFF	TGTGCCACCAGTGCTGGCATGAACACTGAAGCTTTCTTT
TRBJ2-6	TRBV7-6	many	-	CASTLAPSGANVLTF	TGTGCCAGCACCCTAGCGCCTAGCGGGGCCAACGTCCTGACTTTC
TRBJ2-2	TRBV30	many	-	CAYKDETGELFF	TGTGCCTACAAGGACGAAACCGGGGAGCTGTTTTTT
TRBJ2-7	TRBV12-3/TRBV12-4	many	-	CASSFGTVYEQYF	TGTGCCAGCAGTTTCGGGACGGTCTACGAGCAGTACTTC
TRBJ2-7	TRBV2	many	-	CASSVEQTSYEQYF	TGTGCCAGCAGTGTTGAGCAGACTTCCTACGAGCAGTACTTC
TRBJ2-3	TRBV19	few	-	CASSMGPSTDTQYF	TGTGCCAGTAGTATGGGCCCGAGCACAGATACGCAGTATTTT
TRBJ2-5	TRBV5-1	-	TRBD1	CASSPLTGEETQYF	TGCGCCAGCAGCCCCCTGACAGGGGAAGAGACCCAGTACTTC
TRBJ2-1	TRBV19	-	-	CASSMMGRADNEQFF	TGTGCCAGTAGTATGATGGGGAGAGCGGACAATGAGCAGTTCTTC
TRBJ1-4	TRBV30	few	-	CAWSPFLGTANEKLFF	TGTGCCTGGAGTCCCTTTCTGGGGACGGCTAATGAAAAACTGTTTTTT
TRBJ2-1	TRBV7-9	many	TRBD2	CASKTSGRDEQFF	TGTGCCAGCAAGACTAGCGGGAGGGATGAGCAGTTCTTC
TRBJ2-7	TRBV3-1	many	-	CASSQETTYEQYF	TGTGCCAGCAGCCAAGAGACCACCTACGAGCAGTACTTC
TRBJ1-1	TRBV20-1	many	-	CSARTPGQSNTEAFF	TGCAGTGCTAGGACCCCGGGACAATCGAACACTGAAGCTTTCTTT
TRBJ2-5	TRBV4-1	few	-	CASSQVQLMEETQYF	TGCGCCAGCAGCCAAGTACAGTTAATGGAGGAGACCCAGTACTTC
TRBJ2-7	TRBV6-2/TRBV6-3	many	-	CASSTRTGTGEQYF	TGTGCCAGCAGCACCCGAACCGGGACGGGAGAGCAGTACTTC
TRBJ2-7	TRBV7-8	-	-	CASSPRGWYYEQYF	TGTGCCAGCAGCCCCCGCGGGTGGTACTACGAGCAGTACTTC
TRBJ2-1	TRBV29-1	-	TRBD2	CSEGLAGVRGEQFF	TGCAGCGAGGGACTAGCGGGAGTAAGGGGTGAGCAGTTCTTC
TRBJ2-5	TRBV5-1	-	TRBD1	CASSPGTGGHGRETQYF	TGCGCCAGCAGCCCCGGGACAGGGGGACACGGGAGGGAGACCCAGTACTTC
TRBJ2-1	TRBV24-1	many	TRBD2	CATSPGTINEQFF	TGTGCCACCAGTCCGGGGACTATCAATGAGCAGTTCTTC
TRBJ2-2	TRBV11-2	many	TRBD2	CASSLGSSGRAGELFF	TGTGCCAGCAGCTTAGGATCTAGCGGGAGGGCCGGGGAGCTGTTTTTT
TRBJ1-5	TRBV28	many	TRBD1	CASSRTGSNQPQHF	TGTGCCAGCAGTCGGACAGGGAGCAATCAGCCCCAGCATTTT
TRBJ2-1	TRBV3-1	many	TRBD2	CASSQVGGSSYNEQFF	TGTGCCAGCAGCCAAGTTGGCGGGAGCTCCTACAATGAGCAGTTCTTC
TRBJ2-5	TRBV7-7	many	TRBD2	CASSLEVVLAGGQETQYF	TGTGCTAGCAGCTTGGAGGTGGTTCTAGCGGGAGGGCAGGAGACCCAGTACTTC
TRBJ2-2	TRBV6-2/TRBV6-3	many	-	CASSFVKGNTGELFF	TGTGCCAGCAGTTTTGTGAAGGGCAACACCGGGGAGCTGTTTTTT
TRBJ2-7	TRBV15	many	-	CATSRAPSAVYEQYF	TGTGCCACCAGCAGAGCTCCTAGCGCGGTCTACGAGCAGTACTTC